This T cell receptor (beta chain) emerged from a study of blood T cell repertoires in COVID-19 (dated by TCRdb to the early 2020s). A note on the overall study: Samples from collaborators originated in the United States, Italy and Spain and spanned both the acute and convalescent phases of COVID-19. The material from the prospective study consisted of cDNA or gDNA derived from T cells, B-cell-depleted T cells, or PBMCs. Subjects who had been exposed to COVID-19, were actively infected with it, or had recovered from it provided the deeply sampled blood TCRbeta repertoires that made up the dataset. The repertoires were made available in a free public database intended to serve as a resource for research on the immune response to SARS-CoV-2. The samples were drawn from the first 160 participants of the ongoing ImmuneRACE study and from over 950 subjects provided by 6 global collaborators. A de-identified subject ID, COVID-19 status, age in years and sex were almost always included in the sample metadata. Where available, HLA class I and class II types were taken from metadata supplied by the sample provider and were not determined by assay-based typing.

In Seattle, one collaborating source enrolled patients while the infection was active and tracked those patients longitudinally over the course of disease. Whole blood was collected in K2EDTA tubes by collaborating institutions according to the institutions' own protocols. For TCRbeta analysis, collaborators shipped samples as frozen whole blood, isolated PBMCs, or DNA extracted from either of those sample types. There are 16 amino acids in the CDR3, from cysteine to phenylalanine inclusive. Only CDR3 DNA is held: 48 bases, read in frame from base 1. Germline trimming: 3 bases from V, 1 base from J; junction bases outside gene matches: 8. The germline V gene supplies CDR1 MDHEN and CDR2 SYDVKM. A remark on this clone: It lacks a known antigen. No base qualities exist here, and no much larger clone lies one base off it.

TCRbeta CDR3 regions were amplified from genomic DNA by means of the immunoSEQ Assay, a bias-controlled multiplex PCR. As for how the authors treated the data: The number of nucleated cells in each sample was estimated by amplification of reference gene primers within the assay. To quantify the absolute abundance of each unique TCRbeta CDR3 rearrangement, sequence reads were collapsed and filtered. Productive Simpson clonality was computed per sample as the square root of Simpson's diversity index over productive rearrangements. TCRdb limited this immuneACCESS table to in-frame rearrangements with V and J called. A share of clones is missing; checked studies link under half to unresolved V genes, and the rest is unexplained. V, J and clone size derive from that table, while D and trimming were established from the DNA sequence. The sample table records some 200,000 clones; around 84% of these occur just once. The biggest ten clones account for roughly 15% of the sample.

The investigation overall reported the following: How much clinical and demographic metadata was included differed by source and by participant, and the metadata was provided uncurated.

Sequencing was carried out using peripheral blood. The sequence was collected from a woman aged 70-85 years with COVID-19, enrolled during active disease. The V and J genes are TRBV28 and TRBJ2-5; 7 central bases correspond to TRBD1. For the CDR3, the sequence is CASSFPQGTVQETQYF. The sequenced DNA: TGTGCCAGCAGTTTTCCCCAAGGGACAGTCCAAGAGACCCAGTACTTC.